The 30 T cell receptor beta chains presented below share a single source sample, sequenced in a study of cytomegalovirus exposure and HLA in healthy donors. Primers: 60 Vbeta forward and 13 Jbeta reverse. Assay used: immunoSEQ multiplex PCR; TCRdb lists only in-frame clones, some missing. The data contain some 170,000 clones, around 80% of them singletons. The sequenced material came from PBMCs. The receptors come from a woman aged 25-40 years in good health and CMV-seropositive.

The CDR3 region has the DNA TGTGCCAGCAGCTTGGGGAGGAATGAAAAACTGTTTTTT. It yields the protein CASSLGRNEKLFF. The chain employs TRBV11-2 and TRBJ1-4; no definite D call. Trimming left V 3 bases short and J 5 bases short, with 7 bases between. Germline lookup yields CDR1 SGHAT and CDR2 FQNNGV. The CDR3 spans 13 residues.

The chain links TRBV28 to TRBJ2-1, with TRBD1 matching 11 bases. The J segment lost 9 bases and the V segment lost 5 bases, leaving 15 bases of the junction unmatched. This CDR3 spans 17 amino acids. Germline assignment: CDR1 MDHEN and CDR2 SYDVKM. The CDR3: CASSPLGWDRGFGEQFF. The DNA of the CDR3 is TGTGCCAGCAGTCCGTTAGGTTGGGACAGGGGGTTCGGTGAGCAGTTCTTC.

The rearrangement joins TRBV4-2 to TRBJ1-5; TRBD1 is a possible D gene (6 bases). The CDR3 spans 16 residues. V was cut by 1 base and J by 9 bases, with 19 bases left in between. In germline, CDR1 is LGHNA, CDR2 YNFKEQ. CDR3 residues: CASSQGERGRNRPQHF. The CDR3 nucleotides are TGTGCCAGCAGCCAAGGAGAGAGGGGGAGAAATAGGCCCCAGCATTTT.

The chain couples TRBV18 to TRBJ2-1; D possibly corresponds to TRBD2 (7 bases). Trimming pared 2 bases from V and 1 base from J, leaving 12 bases between. Per germline, CDR1 KGHSH and CDR2 LQKENI. This CDR3 contains 16 residues. In nucleotides, the CDR3 is TGTGCCAGCTCACCAAGGAGGGGGGGATCCTACAATGAGCAGTTCTTC. Its translation is CASSPRRGGSYNEQFF.

In regard to this clone: At one end, the junction sequence differs from germline, possibly due to a read error. The V gene is TRBV7-9, the J gene TRBJ1-3; TRBD1 matches at 7 bases. Per the germline V gene, CDR1 is SEHNR and CDR2 is FQNEAQ (reference sequence). The CDR3 is made up of 16 amino acids. The CDR3 nucleotides are TGTTCCAGCAGCTTAGGGGGCAGGGGCTCTGGAAACACCATATATTTT. Translation: CSSSLGGRGSGNTIYF.

The gene calls are TRBV4-3 and TRBJ2-7; 10 bases agree with TRBD1. The germline V gene encodes CDR1 LGHNA and CDR2 YSLEER. The V gene end was trimmed by 4 bases and the J gene end by 1 base; junction bases not matched to a gene: 4. This CDR3 comprises 15 residues. The CDR3 sequence: CASSRRTGGSYEQYF. Written as DNA, the CDR3 is TGCGCCAGCAGCCGAAGGACAGGGGGATCCTACGAGCAGTACTTC.

J is TRBJ1-1 and V is TRBV7-6; 9 bases line up with TRBD1. Looked up from germline, CDR1 is SGHVS and CDR2 is FNYEAQ. The CDR3 is 14 residues long. The ends lost 3 bases at V and 1 base at J; junction bases unmatched: 0. The CDR3 DNA is TGTGCCAGCAGCTTGACAGGGGGGAACACTGAAGCTTTCTTT. Translated: CASSLTGGNTEAFF. The full variable domain, rest sourced from reference TRBV7-6 and TRBJ1-1, is GAGVSQSPRYKVTKRGQDVALRCDPISGHVSLYWYRQALGQGPEFLTYFNYEAQQDKSGLPNDRFSAERPEGSISTLTIQRTEQRDSAMYRCASSLTGGNTEAFFGQGTRLTVV.

This clone came up a few times. The chain couples TRBV9 to TRBJ2-5; possible D gene TRBD2, 6 bases. With 0 bases removed from V and 4 bases from J, the gap between germline ends came to 10 bases. Germline V gene sequence: CDR1 SGDLS, CDR2 YYNGEE. This CDR3 is built from 14 residues. CDR3: CASSVATAGETQYF. Here the CDR3 DNA reads TGTGCCAGCAGCGTAGCCACAGCGGGAGAGACCCAGTACTTC.

The chain combines TRBV2 with TRBJ2-5; TRBD2 agrees at 7 bases. The CDR3 totals 16 residues. The V gene end was trimmed by 6 bases and the J gene end by 1 base; junction bases not matched to a gene: 11. Looked up from germline, CDR1 is SNHLY and CDR2 is FYNNEI. The CDR3 DNA sequence: TGTGCCAGCAGGGCCTACATTGCTAGCGGCCAAGAGACCCAGTACTTC. Its translation: CASRAYIASGQETQYF.

The V and J genes are TRBV19 and TRBJ2-7; D is perhaps TRBD2 (5 bases). CDR3 size: 15 residues. Germline CDR1 LNHDA, CDR2 SQIVND (reference sequence). V lost 5 bases to trimming and J lost 13 bases, with 27 bases between them. This chain's CDR3 is CASSLPGTRASLYYF. CDR3 DNA: TGTGCCAGTAGTCTACCCGGAACTAGGGCTTCTCTTTATTACTTC. Full variable domain (missing parts from reference TRBV19 and TRBJ2-7): DGGITQSPKYLFRKEGQNVTLSCEQNLNHDAMYWYRQDPGQGLRLIYYSQIVNDFQKGDIAEGYSVSREKKESFPLTVTSAQKNPTAFYLCASSLPGTRASLYYFGPGTRLTVT.

The chain has TRBV7-9 and TRBJ2-1, with 11 bases fitting TRBD2. Germline loops: CDR1 SEHNR, CDR2 FQNEAQ (reference sequence). The V and J ends lost 2 bases and 4 bases, in that order; junction bases with no gene match: 7. The CDR3 contains 17 residues. CDR3 sequence (DNA): TGTGCCAGCAGCTTATACGCTCTAGCGGGGGGTTACAATGAGCAGTTCTTC. Protein: CASSLYALAGGYNEQFF.

The sample holds a few counts of this clone. This chain links TRBV4-3 with TRBJ2-7; D remains unclear. The CDR3 runs 15 residues. Germline CDR1 is LGHNA and CDR2 is YSLEER. The V gene lost 5 bases and the J gene lost 2 bases, with 16 bases spanning the gap. CDR3 coding DNA: TGCGCCAGCAGCGTCTCGGTGCAGGTGGCCTACGAGCAGTACTTC. This codes for CASSVSVQVAYEQYF.

This chain uses TRBV21-1 with TRBJ1-4. TRBV21-1 constitutes a pseudogene. The CDR3 runs to 18 residues. The DNA of the CDR3 is TGTGCCAGCAGCGTCCTGTCGGGAGAGGCCCCGACTAATGAAAAACTGTTTTTT. It codes for CASSVLSGEAPTNEKLFF.

This sequence joins TRBV4-2 and TRBJ1-2, with a tentative D call TRBD1 (5 bases). This CDR3 is 15 amino acids long. The V and J ends lost 1 base and 6 bases respectively, with 15 bases between them. The V gene's germline CDR1 is LGHNA and CDR2 YNFKEQ. Here the CDR3 reads CASSQGNSQGDGYTF. The CDR3 DNA reads as TGTGCCAGCAGCCAAGGTAACAGTCAGGGCGATGGCTACACCTTC.

This chain joins TRBV14 and TRBJ2-3; 9 bases map to TRBD1. The germline gives CDR1 SGHDN, CDR2 FVKESK. After removal of 2 bases from V and 5 bases from J, the junction contained 11 bases not matched to a gene. CDR3 length: 17 residues. DNA for the CDR3: TGTGCCAGCAGCCAACTTAGGGGGACAGGGCAAGGAGATACGCAGTATTTT. Its translation: CASSQLRGTGQGDTQYF.

The chain is built from TRBV2 and TRBJ1-2; D not resolved. The V and J ends lost 6 bases and 5 bases respectively, with 10 bases between them. This CDR3 has 12 amino acids. Germline CDR1 and CDR2: SNHLY and FYNNEI. The CDR3 sequence is CASSQNKYGYTF. As DNA, the CDR3 is TGTGCCAGCAGCCAAAACAAATATGGCTACACCTTC.

The V call is TRBV4-3, the J call TRBJ2-5; TRBD2 matches 8 bases. V dropped 3 bases and J dropped 5; count of bases not matched to a gene: 8. The germline gives CDR1 LGHNA, CDR2 YSLEER. The CDR3 has 15 amino acids. CDR3 region: CASSQSGTRGETQYF. DNA for the CDR3: TGCGCCAGCAGCCAGTCCGGGACTAGAGGGGAGACCCAGTACTTC.

Concerning this clone: The same CDR3 arises from other DNA sequences in this sample as well. The CDR3 coding sequence is TGTGCCAGCAGCCCCGGACAGGGGGAGACCCAGTACTTC. Encoded protein: CASSPGQGETQYF. The chain recombines TRBV7-3 with TRBJ2-5; TRBD1 matches 9 bases. CDR3 length: 13 residues. Germline loops: CDR1 SGHTA, CDR2 FQGTGA. The junction had 3 bases not matched to a gene; V was cut back by 5 bases and J by 5 bases.

This sequence joins TRBV28 and TRBJ1-2; D perhaps matches TRBD1 (5 bases). Per germline, CDR1 MDHEN and CDR2 SYDVKM. The CDR3 loop spans 15 amino acids. V lost 4 bases, J lost 5 bases, and 17 bases lay in between. CDR3 loop: CASSYLPVGGYGYTF. DNA for the CDR3: TGTGCCAGCAGTTACCTCCCTGTGGGGGGTTATGGCTACACCTTC.

The DNA of the CDR3 is TGTGCCAGCAGCTTAACGGCGGCGGGCGGTGTAAATGAGCAGTTCTTC. This encodes CASSLTAAGGVNEQFF. The chain uses TRBV7-3 and TRBJ2-1, with D possibly matching TRBD2 (5 bases). The V gene's germline CDR1 is SGHTA and CDR2 FQGTGA. There are 16 residues in the CDR3. V was pared by 0 bases and J by 7 bases, with 16 bases between.

The rearrangement joins TRBV9 to TRBJ2-5; 8 bases line up with TRBD2. J was trimmed by 5 bases and V by 2 bases; bases with no gene match: 5. The CDR3 has 14 amino acids. Germline values: CDR1 SGDLS, CDR2 YYNGEE. The CDR3 DNA is TGTGCCAGCAGCGTCGGGGGGGCCTATGAGACCCAGTACTTC. Residues: CASSVGGAYETQYF.

J is TRBJ1-3 and V is TRBV30, with D maybe TRBD1 (6 bases). CDR3 size: 20 residues. V was cut by 0 bases and J by 0 bases, with 24 bases left in between. Germline V gene lookup returns CDR1 GTSNPN and CDR2 SVGIG (reference sequence). The chain's CDR3 is CAWSVFRDTIPASSGNTIYF. DNA of the CDR3: TGTGCCTGGAGTGTATTCCGGGACACCATTCCGGCTAGCTCTGGAAACACCATATATTTT.

This chain connects TRBV7-2 to TRBJ2-3; 7 bases fit TRBD1. CDR1 is SGHTA and CDR2 is FQGNSA in the germline V gene. CDR3 length: 16 amino acids. V lost 5 bases, J lost 4 bases, and 12 bases stayed unmatched. This CDR3 reads CASSSPTGLKADTQYF. The CDR3 nucleotides are TGTGCCAGCAGCAGCCCGACAGGGTTGAAGGCAGATACGCAGTATTTT.

The chain links TRBV30 to TRBJ2-1, with TRBD1 matching 8 bases. Losses at the gene ends were 6 bases for V and 0 bases for J; bases not matched to a gene: 1. Per germline, CDR1 GTSNPN and CDR2 SVGIG (reference sequence). The CDR3 is made up of 13 amino acids. The CDR3 nucleotides are TGTGCCTGTGACAGGGGCTCCTACAATGAGCAGTTCTTC. It codes for CACDRGSYNEQFF. Supplemented by reference TRBV30 and TRBJ2-1, the full variable domain reads SQTIHQWPATLVQPVGSPLSLECTVEGTSNPNLYWYRQAAGRGLQLLFYSVGIGQISSEVPQNLSASRPQDRQFILSSKKLLLSDSGFYLCACDRGSYNEQFFGPGTRLTVL.

This clone was detected only a few times. This chain links TRBV7-6 with TRBJ1-5; 7 bases are shared with TRBD1. Germline CDR1 and CDR2: SGHVS and FNYEAQ. After removal of 3 bases from V and 6 bases from J, the junction contained 2 bases not matched to a gene. The CDR3 covers 13 residues. The CDR3 spells CASSLTGSQPQHF. CDR3 bases: TGTGCCAGCAGCTTGACAGGGAGTCAGCCCCAGCATTTT.

The chain links TRBV5-6 to TRBJ2-3, with a weak D call TRBD1 (5 bases). From germline, CDR1 is SGHDT and CDR2 YYEEEE. V lost 0 bases, J lost 8 bases, and 19 bases lay in between. The CDR3 extends over 16 amino acids. CDR3 DNA: TGTGCCAGCAGCTTGGTGGAGACAGCAAGTACTACTACGCAGTATTTT. Its protein product is CASSLVETASTTTQYF.

For the CDR3, the DNA is TGTGCCAGCAGCTTAGATCGGGCAGGGGCCCTCTATGGCTACACCTTC. Translation gives CASSLDRAGALYGYTF. The rearrangement uses TRBV11-2 and TRBJ1-2; possibly TRBD1 for D (6 bases). This CDR3 is built from 16 residues. Trimming removed 0 bases at V and 4 bases at J, with 15 bases between. The germline V gene has CDR1 SGHAT and CDR2 FQNNGV. The variable domain in full, completed from reference TRBV11-2 and TRBJ1-2, reads EAGVAQSPRYKIIEKRQSVAFWCNPISGHATLYWYQQILGQGPKLLIQFQNNGVVDDSQLPKDRFSAERLKGVDSTLKIQPAKLEDSAVYLCASSLDRAGALYGYTFGSGTRLTVV.

The gene calls are TRBV5-4 and TRBJ1-6, with D perhaps matching TRBD1 (5 bases). The V gene lost 2 bases and the J gene lost 7 bases, with 10 bases spanning the gap. The CDR3 has 14 amino acids. CDR1 and CDR2 (germline): SGHNT, YYREEE (reference sequence). This CDR3 is CASSFDPGNSPLHF. CDR3 nucleotide sequence: TGTGCCAGCAGCTTCGACCCAGGGAATTCACCCCTCCACTTT.

This rearrangement joins TRBV4-3 to TRBJ1-1; perhaps TRBD1 as D (6 bases). Germline CDR1 is LGHNA and CDR2 is YSLEER. The V gene lost 4 bases and the J gene lost 7 bases, with 7 bases spanning the gap. This CDR3 contains 11 residues. As DNA, the CDR3 is TGCGCCAGCAGCCGACAGGATGAAGCTTTCTTT. It is translated as CASSRQDEAFF.

This chain links TRBV28 with TRBJ1-5; D is undetermined. The CDR3 spans 11 residues. Between the trimmed V and J ends, which lost 2 bases and 7 bases, there was a span of 3 bases. Germline loops: CDR1 MDHEN, CDR2 SYDVKM. The CDR3 DNA follows: TGTGCCAGCAGTTTAACACAGCCCCAGCATTTT. It is translated as CASSLTQPQHF.